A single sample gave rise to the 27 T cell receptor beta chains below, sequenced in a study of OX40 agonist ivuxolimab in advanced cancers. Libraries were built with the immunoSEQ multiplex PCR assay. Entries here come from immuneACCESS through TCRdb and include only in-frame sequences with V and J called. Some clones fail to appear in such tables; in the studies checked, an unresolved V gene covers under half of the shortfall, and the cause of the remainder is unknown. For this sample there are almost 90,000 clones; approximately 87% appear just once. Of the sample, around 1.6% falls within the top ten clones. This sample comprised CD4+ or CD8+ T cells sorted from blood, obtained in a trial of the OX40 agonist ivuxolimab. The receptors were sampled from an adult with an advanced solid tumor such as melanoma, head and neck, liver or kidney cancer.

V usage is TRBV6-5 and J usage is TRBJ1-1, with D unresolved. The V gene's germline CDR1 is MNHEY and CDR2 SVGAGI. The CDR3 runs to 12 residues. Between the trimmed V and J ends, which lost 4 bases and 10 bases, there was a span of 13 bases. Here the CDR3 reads CASSSVGARAFF. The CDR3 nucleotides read TGTGCCAGCAGTTCCGTCGGTGCGAGAGCTTTCTTT.

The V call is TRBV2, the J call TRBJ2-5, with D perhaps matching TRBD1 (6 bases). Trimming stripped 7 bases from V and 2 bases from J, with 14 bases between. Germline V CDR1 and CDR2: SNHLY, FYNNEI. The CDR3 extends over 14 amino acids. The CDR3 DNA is TGTGCCAGCAATCTAGGGACAACACAAGAGACCCAGTACTTC. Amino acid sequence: CASNLGTTQETQYF.

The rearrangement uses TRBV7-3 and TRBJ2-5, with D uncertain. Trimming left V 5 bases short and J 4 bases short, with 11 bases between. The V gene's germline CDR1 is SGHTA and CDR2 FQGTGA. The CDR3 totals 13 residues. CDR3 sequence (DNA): TGTGCCAGCAGCCCCGTCCGGAGAGAGACCCAGTACTTC. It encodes CASSPVRRETQYF.

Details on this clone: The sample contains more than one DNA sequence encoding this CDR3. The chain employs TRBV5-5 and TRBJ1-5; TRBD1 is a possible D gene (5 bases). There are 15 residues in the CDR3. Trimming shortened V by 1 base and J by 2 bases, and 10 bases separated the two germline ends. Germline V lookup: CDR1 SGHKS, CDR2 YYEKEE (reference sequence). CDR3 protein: CASSLTGGGNQPQHF. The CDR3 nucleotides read TGTGCCAGCAGCTTGACGGGGGGAGGCAATCAGCCCCAGCATTTT.

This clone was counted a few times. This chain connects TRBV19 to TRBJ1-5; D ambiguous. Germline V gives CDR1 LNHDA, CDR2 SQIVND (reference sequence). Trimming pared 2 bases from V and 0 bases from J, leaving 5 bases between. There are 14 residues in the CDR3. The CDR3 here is CASSISDSNQPQHF. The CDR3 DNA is TGTGCCAGTAGTATATCTGATAGCAATCAGCCCCAGCATTTT. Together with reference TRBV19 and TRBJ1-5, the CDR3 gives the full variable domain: DGGITQSPKYLFRKEGQNVTLSCEQNLNHDAMYWYRQDPGQGLRLIYYSQIVNDFQKGDIAEGYSVSREKKESFPLTVTSAQKNPTAFYLCASSISDSNQPQHFGDGTRLSIL.

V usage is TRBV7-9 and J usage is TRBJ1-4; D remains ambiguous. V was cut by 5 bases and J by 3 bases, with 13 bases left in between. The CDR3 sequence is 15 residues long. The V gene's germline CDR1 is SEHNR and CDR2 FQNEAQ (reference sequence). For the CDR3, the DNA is TGTGCCAGCAGCCTCGCCTTGAGATCTAATGAAAAACTGTTTTTT. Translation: CASSLALRSNEKLFF.

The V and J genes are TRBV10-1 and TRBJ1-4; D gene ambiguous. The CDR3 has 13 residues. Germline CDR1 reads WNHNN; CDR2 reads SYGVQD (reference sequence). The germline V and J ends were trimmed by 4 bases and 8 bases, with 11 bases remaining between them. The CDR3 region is CASSVGRSEKLFF. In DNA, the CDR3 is TGCGCCAGCAGTGTGGGGAGAAGCGAAAAACTGTTTTTT.

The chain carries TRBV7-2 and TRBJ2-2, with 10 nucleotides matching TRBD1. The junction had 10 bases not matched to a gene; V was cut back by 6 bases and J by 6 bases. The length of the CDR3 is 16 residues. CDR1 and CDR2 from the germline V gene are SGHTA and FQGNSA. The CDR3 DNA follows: TGTGCCAGCAGTCCGACAGGGGGCGCCGAGGCCGGGGAGCTGTTTTTT. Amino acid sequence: CASSPTGGAEAGELFF.

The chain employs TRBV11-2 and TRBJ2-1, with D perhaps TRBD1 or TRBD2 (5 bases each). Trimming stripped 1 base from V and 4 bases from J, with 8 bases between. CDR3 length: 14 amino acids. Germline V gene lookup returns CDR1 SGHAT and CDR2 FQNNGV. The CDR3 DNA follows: TGTGCCAGCAGCTTAGCGGGGCTATACAATGAGCAGTTCTTC. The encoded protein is CASSLAGLYNEQFF.

The CDR3 DNA reads TGTGCCACCAGCAGAGCCCCTAGTGAACGGACAGATACGCAGTATTTT. As protein: CATSRAPSERTDTQYF. This chain uses TRBV15 with TRBJ2-3; D ambiguous. The CDR3 contains 16 residues. Germline loops: CDR1 LNHNV, CDR2 YYDKDF (reference sequence). V lost 1 base to trimming and J lost 3 bases, with 14 bases between them. Variable domain in full (rest from reference TRBV15 and TRBJ2-3): DAMVIQNPRYQVTQFGKPVTLSCSQTLNHNVMYWYQQKSSQAPKLLFHYYDKDFNNEADTPDNFQSRRPNTSFCFLDIRSPGLGDTAMYLCATSRAPSERTDTQYFGPGTRLTVL.

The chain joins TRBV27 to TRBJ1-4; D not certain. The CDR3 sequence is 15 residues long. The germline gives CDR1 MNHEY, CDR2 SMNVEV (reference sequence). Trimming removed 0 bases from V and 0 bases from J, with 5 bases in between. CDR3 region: CASSLSYATNEKLFF. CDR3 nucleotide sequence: TGTGCCAGCAGTTTATCGTACGCAACTAATGAAAAACTGTTTTTT.

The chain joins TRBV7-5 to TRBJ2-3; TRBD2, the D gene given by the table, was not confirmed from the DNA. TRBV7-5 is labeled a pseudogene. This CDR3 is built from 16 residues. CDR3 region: CVRSLVVLAATDTQYF. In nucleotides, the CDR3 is TGTGTCAGAAGCTTAGTGGTATTAGCGGCCACAGATACGCAGTATTTT.

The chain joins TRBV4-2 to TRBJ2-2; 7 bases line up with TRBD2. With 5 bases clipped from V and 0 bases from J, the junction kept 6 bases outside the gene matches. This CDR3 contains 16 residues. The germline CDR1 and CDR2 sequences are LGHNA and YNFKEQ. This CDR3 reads CASSSPSGTNTGELFF. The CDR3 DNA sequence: TGTGCCAGCAGCTCCCCTAGCGGTACGAACACCGGGGAGCTGTTTTTT.

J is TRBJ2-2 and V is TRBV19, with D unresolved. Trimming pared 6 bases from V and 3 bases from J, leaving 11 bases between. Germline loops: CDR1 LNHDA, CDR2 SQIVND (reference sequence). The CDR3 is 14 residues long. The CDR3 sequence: CASRFIEHTGELFF. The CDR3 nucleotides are TGTGCCAGTAGGTTTATTGAACACACCGGGGAGCTGTTTTTT.

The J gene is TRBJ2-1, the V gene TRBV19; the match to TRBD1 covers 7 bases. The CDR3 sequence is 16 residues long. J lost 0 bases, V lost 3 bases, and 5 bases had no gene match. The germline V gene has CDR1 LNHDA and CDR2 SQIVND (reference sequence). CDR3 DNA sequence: TGTGCCAGTAGTATCCTACAGGGGAGCTCCTACAATGAGCAGTTCTTC. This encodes CASSILQGSSYNEQFF.

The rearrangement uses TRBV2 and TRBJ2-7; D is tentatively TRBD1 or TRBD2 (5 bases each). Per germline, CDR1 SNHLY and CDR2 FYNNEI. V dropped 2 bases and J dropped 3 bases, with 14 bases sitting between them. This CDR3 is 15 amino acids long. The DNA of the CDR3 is TGTGCCAGCAGTGAATCCTCGGGGCTAGGCTACGAGCAGTACTTC. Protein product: CASSESSGLGYEQYF.

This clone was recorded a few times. CDR3 protein: CASSYEGRYGYTF. Here the CDR3 DNA reads TGTGCCAGCAGCTATGAGGGACGCTATGGCTACACCTTC. The V and J genes are TRBV7-3 and TRBJ1-2; possible D gene TRBD1, 5 bases. Trimming removed 4 bases at V and 4 bases at J, with 10 bases between. Germline V gene sequence: CDR1 SGHTA, CDR2 FQGTGA. The CDR3 runs 13 residues.

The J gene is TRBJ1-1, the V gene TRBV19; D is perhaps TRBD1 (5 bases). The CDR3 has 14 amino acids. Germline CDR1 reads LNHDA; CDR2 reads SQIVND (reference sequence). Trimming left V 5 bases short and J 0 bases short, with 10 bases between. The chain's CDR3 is CASSPRQMNTEAFF. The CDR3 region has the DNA TGTGCCAGTAGTCCCCGACAGATGAACACTGAAGCTTTCTTT.

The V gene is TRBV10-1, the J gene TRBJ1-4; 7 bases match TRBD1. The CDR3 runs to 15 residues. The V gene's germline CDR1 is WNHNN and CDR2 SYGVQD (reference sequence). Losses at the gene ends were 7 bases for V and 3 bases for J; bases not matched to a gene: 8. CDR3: CASKNRQGPNEKLFF. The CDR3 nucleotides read TGCGCCAGCAAGAATAGACAGGGACCTAATGAAAAACTGTTTTTT.

This CDR3 reads CASSLLQGAGPSYEQYF. As DNA, the CDR3 is TGTGCCAGCAGCTTACTTCAGGGAGCGGGACCCTCCTACGAGCAGTACTTC. This chain connects TRBV7-9 to TRBJ2-7, with 7 bases matching TRBD2. There are 17 residues in the CDR3. From germline, CDR1 is SEHNR and CDR2 FQNEAQ (reference sequence). V gave up 2 bases and J gave up 0 bases; unmatched junction bases: 10.

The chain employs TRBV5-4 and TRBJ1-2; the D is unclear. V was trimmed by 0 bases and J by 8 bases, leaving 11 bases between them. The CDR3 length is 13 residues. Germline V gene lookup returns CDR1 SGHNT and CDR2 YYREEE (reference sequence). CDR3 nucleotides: TGTGCCAGCAGCTTGGATGGGGTGGGAGGCTACACCTTC. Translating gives CASSLDGVGGYTF.

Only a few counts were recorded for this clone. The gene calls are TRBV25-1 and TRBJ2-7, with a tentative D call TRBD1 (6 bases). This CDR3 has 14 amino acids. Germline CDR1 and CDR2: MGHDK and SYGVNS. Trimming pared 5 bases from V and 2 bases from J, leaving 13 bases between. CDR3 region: CASSLQGRTYEQYF. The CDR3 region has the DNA TGTGCCAGCAGTCTACAGGGCCGGACCTACGAGCAGTACTTC.

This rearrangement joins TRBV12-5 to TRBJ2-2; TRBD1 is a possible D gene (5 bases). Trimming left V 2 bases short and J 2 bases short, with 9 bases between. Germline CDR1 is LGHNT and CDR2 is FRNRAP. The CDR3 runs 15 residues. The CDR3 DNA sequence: TGTGCTAGTGGTTTGTTAGGGGTCAACACCGGGGAGCTGTTTTTT. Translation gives CASGLLGVNTGELFF. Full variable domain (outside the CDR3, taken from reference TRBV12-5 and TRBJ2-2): DARVTQTPRHKVTEMGQEVTMRCQPILGHNTVFWYRQTMMQGLELLAYFRNRAPLDDSGMPKDRFSAEMPDATLATLKIQPSEPRDSAVYFCASGLLGVNTGELFFGEGSRLTVL.

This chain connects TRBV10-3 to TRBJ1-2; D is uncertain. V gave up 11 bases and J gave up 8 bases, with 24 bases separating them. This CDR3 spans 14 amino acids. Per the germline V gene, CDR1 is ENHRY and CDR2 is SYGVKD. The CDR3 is CASGETWVVEGYTF. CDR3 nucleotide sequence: TGTGCCTCCGGTGAGACGTGGGTCGTGGAGGGCTACACCTTC.

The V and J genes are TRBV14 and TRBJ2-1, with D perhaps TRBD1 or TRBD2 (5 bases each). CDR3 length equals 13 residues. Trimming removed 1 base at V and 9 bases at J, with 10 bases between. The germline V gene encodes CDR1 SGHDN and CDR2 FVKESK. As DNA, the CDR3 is TGTGCCAGCAGCCAAGTACGGGACGGTGAGCAGTTCTTC. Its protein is CASSQVRDGEQFF.

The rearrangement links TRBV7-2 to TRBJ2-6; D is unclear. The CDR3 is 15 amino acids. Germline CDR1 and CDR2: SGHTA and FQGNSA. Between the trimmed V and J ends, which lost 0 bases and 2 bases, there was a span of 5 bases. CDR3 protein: CASSLAWAGANVLTF. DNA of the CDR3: TGTGCCAGCAGCTTAGCGTGGGCTGGGGCCAACGTCCTGACTTTC.

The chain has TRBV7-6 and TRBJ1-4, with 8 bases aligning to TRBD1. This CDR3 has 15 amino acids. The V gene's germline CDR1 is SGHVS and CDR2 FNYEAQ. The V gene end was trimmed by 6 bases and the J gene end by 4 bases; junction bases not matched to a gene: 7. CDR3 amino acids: CASRSQGAYNEKLFF. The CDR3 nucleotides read TGTGCCAGCAGGTCCCAGGGGGCCTATAATGAAAAACTGTTTTTT.